This T cell receptor (beta chain) was recorded in a study of OX40 agonist ivuxolimab in advanced cancers. Findings of the study overall: Expanded peripheral T-cell antigen specificity went undetermined. Low normalized T-cell clonal expansion was also seen in some nonresponders.

This clone has only a few counts. Its antigen remains unidentified. Only in-frame clones appear in the TCRdb table, and some are missing; sequencing was by immunoSEQ multiplex PCR. The table records around 70,000 clones, around four fifths of them present only once. The germline V and J ends were trimmed by 5 bases and 1 base, with 5 bases remaining between them. The CDR3 totals 12 residues. CDR1 is SNHLY, CDR2 FYNNEI, per germline. A history of autoimmune disease or systemic immunosuppression excluded patients. This TCR came from an adult with an advanced solid tumor such as melanoma, head and neck, liver or kidney cancer. J is TRBJ1-1 and V is TRBV2; D gene ambiguous. Sequencing was performed on CD4+ or CD8+ T cells sorted from blood, taken in a trial of the OX40 agonist ivuxolimab. The CDR3 DNA reads as TGTGCCAGCAGTCCAGGGAACACTGAAGCTTTCTTT. It is translated as CASSPGNTEAFF.